The 27 T cell receptor beta chains reported below all come from one sample, sequenced in a study of vaccination and CD4 T cells after COVID-19. No antigen is known for these receptors. Oncomine TCR Beta short-read sequencing was applied to DNA from cultured CD4+ T cells. MiXCR, run by TCRdb on the PCR reads, gives a single entry per CDR3 protein. The table lists roughly 4,600 distinct CDR3 sequences, 60% of them singletons. As to treatment: approximately 10-day PBMC culture with coronavirus spike peptide pools or control peptides (ViraFEST assay). Pre-COVID-19 pandemic sampling (2011-2018) yielded the unexposed donor's CD4+ T cells. Source material: CD4+ T cells from blood, cultured in vitro. The receptors stem from a human donor in good health.

The sample holds a few counts of this clonotype. The DNA of the CDR3 is TGTGCCACCAGCCCGGGGGGACAGGGCAATCAGCCCCAGCATTTT. Translating it yields CATSPGGQGNQPQHF. The chain is built from TRBV15 and TRBJ1-5; 8 bases are a match to TRBD1. The ends lost 5 bases at V and 2 bases at J; junction bases unmatched: 5. The germline V gene encodes CDR1 LNHNV and CDR2 YYDKDF (reference sequence). CDR3 length: 15 amino acids.

This chain links TRBV27 with TRBJ2-2; no clear D. CDR1 and CDR2 from the germline V gene are MNHEY and SMNVEV (reference sequence). The CDR3 has 13 residues. The germline V and J ends were trimmed by 0 bases and 6 bases, with 5 bases remaining between them. The CDR3 reads CASSLSDAGELFF. The CDR3 bases are TGTGCCAGCAGTTTATCGGACGCCGGGGAGCTGTTTTTT.

This clonotype appeared once. This chain uses TRBV5-1 with TRBJ2-3; D unclear. This CDR3 region has 13 residues. V lost 2 bases to trimming and J lost 3 bases, with 7 bases between them. Per the germline V gene, CDR1 is SGHRS and CDR2 is YFSETQ. The CDR3 DNA follows: TGCGCCAGCAGCTTCAAAAGGACAGATACGCAGTATTTT. As protein: CASSFKRTDTQYF.

The chain carries TRBV7-2 and TRBJ1-5, with D maybe TRBD1 (5 bases). The CDR3 sequence is 14 residues long. Looked up from germline, CDR1 is SGHTA and CDR2 is FQGNSA. V lost 5 bases to trimming and J lost 2 bases, with 10 bases between them. The CDR3 region has the DNA TGTGCCAGCAGCCTGGGGCCGCGCAATCAGCCCCAGCATTTT. Protein sequence: CASSLGPRNQPQHF.

This clonotype was observed a few times. The chain carries TRBV7-2 and TRBJ1-1; perhaps TRBD1 as D (5 bases). Germline CDR1 is SGHTA and CDR2 is FQGNSA. The CDR3 spans 15 residues. V was shortened by 3 bases and J by 6 bases, with 17 bases between the two germline ends. This chain's CDR3 is CASSFEGTLRAEAFF. The CDR3, as DNA: TGTGCCAGCAGCTTTGAGGGGACGTTAAGGGCTGAAGCTTTCTTT.

The chain carries TRBV7-9 and TRBJ2-2, with D unresolved. The CDR3 runs to 15 residues. Deletions cut 2 bases from V and 4 bases from J, with 11 bases between. The germline V gene has CDR1 SEHNR and CDR2 FQNEAQ (reference sequence). CDR3 in DNA: TGTGCCAGCAGCTTATTGGCAGGAATCACCGGGGAGCTGTTTTTT. This sequence encodes CASSLLAGITGELFF.

The chain has TRBV15 and TRBJ1-1; D gene uncertain. In germline, CDR1 is LNHNV, CDR2 YYDKDF (reference sequence). The CDR3 totals 14 residues. Trimming shortened V by 0 bases and J by 3 bases, and 8 bases separated the two germline ends. The CDR3 coding sequence is TGTGCCACCAGCAGAGATTCGGCCGACACTGAAGCTTTCTTT. Translating gives CATSRDSADTEAFF.

The gene calls are TRBV6-2 or TRBV6-3 and TRBJ1-1; D is uncertain. Trimming took 2 bases from V and 11 from J, leaving 12 bases between them. Germline V gene sequence: CDR1 MNHEY, CDR2 SVGEGT. The CDR3 is 12 amino acids. The CDR3 loop is CASSYEGLGAFF. The CDR3 DNA reads as TGTGCCAGCAGTTACGAGGGCTTAGGGGCTTTCTTT.

This sequence joins TRBV6-2 or TRBV6-3 and TRBJ2-2, with D maybe TRBD2 (5 bases). V dropped 6 bases and J dropped 4 bases, with 15 bases sitting between them. The CDR3 consists of 15 residues. Per germline, CDR1 MNHEY and CDR2 SVGEGT. CDR3 nucleotides: TGTGCCAGCAGACCCTACCCCGGGGTCACCGGGGAGCTGTTTTTT. Translating it yields CASRPYPGVTGELFF.

The CDR3 DNA reads TGCAGTGCTAGAGATAAAGTTGCGGGGCCAAATTCACCCCTCCACTTT. As protein: CSARDKVAGPNSPLHF. The rearrangement links TRBV20-1 to TRBJ1-6; a weak D match, TRBD1 (5 bases). Germline CDR1 DFQATT, CDR2 SNEGSKA (reference sequence). Trimming left V 0 bases short and J 7 bases short, with 16 bases between. This CDR3 region has 16 residues.

V usage is TRBV15 and J usage is TRBJ2-3; no reliable D call. Deletions cut 0 bases from V and 6 bases from J, with 10 bases between. Germline CDR1 and CDR2: LNHNV and YYDKDF (reference sequence). This CDR3 has 14 residues. CDR3: CATSRDAARDTQYF. CDR3 bases: TGTGCCACCAGCAGAGATGCAGCACGGGATACGCAGTATTTT. Based on the CDR3 plus reference TRBV15 and TRBJ2-3, the full variable domain is DAMVIQNPRYQVTQFGKPVTLSCSQTLNHNVMYWYQQKSSQAPKLLFHYYDKDFNNEADTPDNFQSRRPNTSFCFLDIRSPGLGDTAMYLCATSRDAARDTQYFGPGTRLTVL.

This rearrangement joins TRBV27 to TRBJ2-1, with D perhaps matching TRBD1 (6 bases). CDR3 length: 15 amino acids. The germline V gene has CDR1 MNHEY and CDR2 SMNVEV (reference sequence). V lost 6 bases, J lost 2 bases, and 14 bases lay in between. In nucleotides, the CDR3 is TGTGCCAGCAGAGAGGACAGTGGAACCTACAATGAGCAGTTCTTC. It codes for CASREDSGTYNEQFF.

The chain links TRBV19 to TRBJ1-2, with 7 bases aligning to TRBD1. Germline V lookup: CDR1 LNHDA, CDR2 SQIVND (reference sequence). The CDR3 loop spans 14 amino acids. J lost 3 bases, V lost 4 bases, and 5 bases had no gene match. The CDR3 bases are TGTGCCAGTAGTAGACCCGGGACAGACTATGGCTACACCTTC. This translates into CASSRPGTDYGYTF.

This clonotype was counted a few times. The DNA of the CDR3 is TGTGCCAGCAGTGAAGGGAGAAGACCCGGCCAAGAGACCCAGTACTTC. Protein product: CASSEGRRPGQETQYF. The rearrangement links TRBV6-1 to TRBJ2-5; D is unclear. Trimming took 1 base from V and 1 from J, leaving 13 bases between them. Germline CDR1 MNHNS, CDR2 SASEGT. The CDR3 has 16 amino acids.

About this clonotype: An end of the junction differs from the germline gene, which may be a read error. The rearrangement links TRBV6-2 or TRBV6-3 to TRBJ2-1, with 14 bases lining up with TRBD2. The CDR3 is 14 residues long. Germline V gene data show CDR1 as MNHEY and CDR2 as SVGEGT. DNA of the CDR3: TGTGCCAGCAGTTCCCGACTAGCGGGGGGGGTCGGGATCTTC. Its translation is CASSSRLAGGVGIF.

The chain combines TRBV29-1 with TRBJ2-7; D unresolved. The germline V and J ends were trimmed by 0 bases and 0 bases, with 9 bases remaining between them. CDR3 length: 14 residues. CDR1 and CDR2 from the germline V gene are SQVTM and ANQGSEA. The CDR3 here is CSVEETRSSYEQYF. The CDR3 DNA sequence: TGCAGCGTTGAAGAGACTCGGAGCTCCTACGAGCAGTACTTC.

The CDR3 spells CASSPPPDGGTQYF. CDR3 DNA: TGTGCCAGCAGCCCCCCGCCGGACGGTGGGACCCAGTACTTC. V gene TRBV7-8 combines with J gene TRBJ2-5; D gene ambiguous. CDR1 is SGHVS, CDR2 FQNEAQ, per germline. V was shortened by 5 bases and J by 7 bases, with 17 bases between the two germline ends. The CDR3 loop spans 14 amino acids.

The chain couples TRBV7-2 to TRBJ2-7, with TRBD2 matching 10 bases. Germline V lookup: CDR1 SGHTA, CDR2 FQGNSA. The CDR3 spans 15 residues. V was clipped by 2 bases and J by 4 bases; unmatched bases: 5. Written as DNA, the CDR3 is TGTGCCAGCAGCTTACTCCTAGCGGGGGAGTACGAGCAGTACTTC. Translation: CASSLLLAGEYEQYF.

By proportion, this clonotype is medium-sized (0.01 to 0.1%). In DNA form, the CDR3 reads TGTGCCAGCAGCTTAGGCTCTGGGGGAGATGAAAAACTGTTTTTT. It encodes CASSLGSGGDEKLFF. This chain joins TRBV7-9 and TRBJ1-4; a possible D gene is TRBD1 (5 bases). The length of the CDR3 is 15 residues. CDR1 and CDR2 (germline): SEHNR, FQNEAQ (reference sequence). V was cut by 1 base and J by 6 bases, with 12 bases left in between.

This clonotype turned up a few times. The chain has TRBV6-1 and TRBJ1-6; 9 bases agree with TRBD1. Trimming removed 6 bases from V and 10 bases from J; junction bases left unmatched: 7. The germline V gene has CDR1 MNHNS and CDR2 SASEGT. This CDR3 is 14 amino acids long. The CDR3 nucleotides are TGTGCCAGCAGAGGACAGGGGCGAGGCTCACCCCTCCACTTT. Protein sequence: CASRGQGRGSPLHF.

V usage is TRBV19 and J usage is TRBJ2-7; tentatively, D is TRBD2 (6 bases). V dropped 4 bases and J dropped 2 bases, with 12 bases sitting between them. CDR1 is LNHDA, CDR2 SQIVND, per germline (reference sequence). The CDR3 is 14 amino acids. Written as DNA, the CDR3 is TGTGCCAGTAGTAGTACTAGCCGGACCTACGAGCAGTACTTC. Protein product: CASSSTSRTYEQYF.

The chain links TRBV6-2 or TRBV6-3 to TRBJ1-1, with a tentative D call TRBD1 (6 bases). Germline values: CDR1 MNHEY, CDR2 SVGEGT. This CDR3 has 13 residues. V was trimmed by 5 bases and J by 5 bases, leaving 12 bases between them. The CDR3 DNA reads as TGTGCCAGCAGTCAGGGGTGGAGGACTGAAGCTTTCTTT. Translating it yields CASSQGWRTEAFF.

The sample holds a few counts of this clonotype. The rearrangement links TRBV20-1 to TRBJ2-7; unclear D gene. The germline V gene encodes CDR1 DFQATT and CDR2 SNEGSKA (reference sequence). The length of the CDR3 is 13 residues. The V end was cut by 5 bases, the J end by 0 bases, with 11 bases between. The CDR3 coding sequence is TGCAGTGCTGCTTCCACCTACTCCTACGAGCAGTACTTC. Encoded protein: CSAASTYSYEQYF.

This sequence joins TRBV7-9 and TRBJ1-2, with D tentatively TRBD1 (6 bases). The germline CDR1 and CDR2 sequences are SEHNR and FQNEAQ (reference sequence). The CDR3 extends over 15 amino acids. V was cut by 5 bases and J by 3 bases, with 16 bases left in between. CDR3 DNA sequence: TGTGCCAGCAGCCATCCCCCAAACAGGGACTATGGCTACACCTTC. Its translation is CASSHPPNRDYGYTF.

V gene TRBV24-1 combines with J gene TRBJ2-3; D ambiguous. V dropped 7 bases and J dropped 0 bases, with 7 bases sitting between them. CDR3 length: 13 amino acids. Germline V gene lookup returns CDR1 KGHDR and CDR2 SFDVKD. CDR3 sequence reads: CATRPTSTDTQYF. CDR3 bases: TGTGCCACCAGGCCCACTAGCACAGATACGCAGTATTTT.

The genes are TRBV7-9 and TRBJ1-1; maybe TRBD1 (6 bases). CDR1 is SEHNR and CDR2 is FQNEAQ in the germline V gene (reference sequence). The CDR3 covers 14 residues. V dropped 2 bases and J dropped 7 bases, with 14 bases sitting between them. The CDR3 reads CASSLSGAVGEAFF. The CDR3, as DNA: TGTGCCAGCAGCTTATCAGGGGCGGTGGGTGAAGCTTTCTTT.

The V call is TRBV15, the J call TRBJ2-6; D is possibly TRBD1 (6 bases). Looked up from germline, CDR1 is LNHNV and CDR2 is YYDKDF (reference sequence). V was trimmed by 0 bases and J by 2 bases, leaving 17 bases between them. This CDR3 has 19 amino acids. This chain's CDR3 is CATSRDNGVGAAGANVLTF. In DNA form, the CDR3 reads TGTGCCACCAGCAGAGACAACGGGGTGGGGGCCGCTGGGGCCAACGTCCTGACTTTC.